This TCR beta chain appears in the sequencing data of a study of Ad26.COV2.S vaccination and SARS-CoV-2 variants. As for the study in general: Ad26.COV2.S, an intramuscular injection, was given once or twice 56 days apart. Study-wide findings and caveats: Recipients given vaccine exceeded placebo recipients in spike-specific TCR breadth. Spike-specific responses of CD8+ and CD4+ T cells were reported to display substantial breadth after vaccination.

About this clone itself: What it binds is not known.

Using immunoSEQ multiplex PCR, the repertoire was profiled, and TCRdb retains in-frame clones only, with some absent. The table has nearly 400,000 clones, about 88% seen once. Documented treatment: 15 to 20 received Ad26.COV2.S at low or high dose, single or two shots; several received placebo; per-sample allocation not given. Repertoires come from day 63 after the first vaccine or placebo injection. Germline V gene data show CDR1 as MNHEY and CDR2 as SMNVEV (reference sequence). Germline trimming cut 5 bases from V and 4 bases from J; bases unmatched to any gene: 7. The CDR3 is 17 residues long. The sequence came from a person between 18 and 59 years old who received the Ad26.COV2.S COVID-19 vaccine or a placebo. The input for sequencing was peripheral blood, taken in a trial of Ad26.COV2.S vaccine versus placebo. This sequence joins TRBV27 and TRBJ2-1; 14 bases are shared with TRBD2. The CDR3 DNA reads as TGTGCCAGCAGTCCACCGGGACTAGCGGGAGCTTACAATGAGCAGTTCTTC. Amino acid sequence: CASSPPGLAGAYNEQFF.